This entry lists 4 T cell receptor beta chains sequenced from one sample in a study of cytomegalovirus exposure and HLA in healthy donors (dated by TCRdb to 2015 to 2018). Library creation used the immunoSEQ multiplex PCR assay. A mixture of 60 forward primers for TCR Vbeta segments and 13 reverse primers for TCR Jbeta segments was used in the multiplex PCR. The clones in this table, taken by TCRdb from immuneACCESS, are in-frame only. Not every clone is retained; where verified, under half of the shortfall comes from an unresolved V gene, and the cause of the rest is unknown. For this sample there are around 190,000 clones; about three quarters appear just once. The ten biggest clones cover roughly 1.1% of the sample. Source material: PBMCs. These receptors all stem from a woman aged 40 to 50 in good health and CMV-seronegative.

The chain joins TRBV7-2 to TRBJ2-3; 12 positions match TRBD2. V was clipped by 5 bases and J by 4 bases; unmatched bases: 7. The germline gives CDR1 SGHTA, CDR2 FQGNSA. This CDR3 has 16 amino acids. The CDR3 protein is CASSLMTSGSADTQYF. The CDR3 region has the DNA TGTGCCAGCAGCCTCATGACTAGCGGGAGCGCAGATACGCAGTATTTT.

This chain uses TRBV13 with TRBJ2-2; TRBD1 matches 7 bases. CDR1 and CDR2 (germline): PRHDT, FYEKMQ (reference sequence). The CDR3 has 13 amino acids. V trimming: 5 bases; J trimming: 7 bases; junction bases outside the gene matches: 4. The CDR3 sequence is CASSNQGVGELFF. The DNA for the CDR3 is TGTGCCAGCAGCAATCAGGGGGTCGGGGAGCTGTTTTTT. The full variable domain, completed using reference TRBV13 and TRBJ2-2, is AAGVIQSPRHLIKEKRETATLKCYPIPRHDTVYWYQQGPGQDPQFLISFYEKMQSDKGSIPDRFSAQQFSDYHSELNMSSLELGDSALYFCASSNQGVGELFFGEGSRLTVL.

The V and J genes are TRBV28 and TRBJ1-1, with TRBD1 matching over 7 bases. This CDR3 has 13 amino acids. The J segment lost 6 bases and the V segment lost 6 bases, leaving 7 bases of the junction unmatched. CDR1 and CDR2 (germline): MDHEN, SYDVKM. CDR3 sequence (DNA): TGTGCCAGCAGGCCACCCGGGACAGCTGAAGCTTTCTTT. The encoded protein is CASRPPGTAEAFF.

V gene TRBV6-1 combines with J gene TRBJ1-3; D remains unclear. V shed 10 bases and J shed 2 bases, with 9 bases lying between them. CDR1 MNHNS and CDR2 SASEGT come from the germline V gene. The CDR3 is made up of 12 amino acids. In nucleotides, the CDR3 is TGTGCCACCCACTCTGCTGGAAACACCATATATTTT. Translated: CATHSAGNTIYF.